This T cell receptor (beta chain) stems from a study of graft-versus-host responses after intestinal transplantation. Study overall: Each patient got anti-thymocyte globulin induction, then tacrolimus and steroids for about 3 years. Study outcomes and limitations: Allografts from individuals with graft-donor T cell macrochimerism displayed high graft-versus-host to host-versus-graft clonal ratios. Recipient marrow showed GvH clones, some seen first in ileum or blood. There was an association between peak levels of circulating GvH clones and early post-transplant HvG declines.

Generated by immunoSEQ multiplex PCR, the TCRdb table keeps only in-frame clones and is missing some. The sample records around 25,000 clones, 80% to 90% being singletons. This clone was detected only a few times. Its antigen remains unknown. Between the trimmed V and J ends, which lost 4 bases and 4 bases, there was a span of 11 bases. Germline CDR1 and CDR2: SGHKS and YYEKEE (reference sequence). The CDR3 loop spans 13 amino acids. The sample was PBMCs, taken roughly 68 weeks after intestinal transplant. The V call is TRBV5-5, the J call TRBJ1-2, with a possible D match to TRBD1 (6 bases). The source is a human patient who received an intestinal transplant, so some T cells may come from the graft donor. The CDR3 here is CASSQQGTYGYTF. The CDR3 DNA sequence: TGTGCCAGCAGCCAACAGGGAACCTATGGCTACACCTTC.